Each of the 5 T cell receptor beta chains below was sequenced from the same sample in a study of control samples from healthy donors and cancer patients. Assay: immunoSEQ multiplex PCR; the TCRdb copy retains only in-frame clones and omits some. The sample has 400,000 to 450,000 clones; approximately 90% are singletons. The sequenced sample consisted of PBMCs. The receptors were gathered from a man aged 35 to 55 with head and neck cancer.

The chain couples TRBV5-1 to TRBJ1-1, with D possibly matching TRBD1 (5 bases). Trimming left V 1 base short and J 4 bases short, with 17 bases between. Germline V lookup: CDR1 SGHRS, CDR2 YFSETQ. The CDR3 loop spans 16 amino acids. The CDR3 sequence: CASSLSAGRGSTEAFF. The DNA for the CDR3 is TGCGCCAGCAGCTTGTCGGCAGGGCGGGGGAGCACTGAAGCTTTCTTT.

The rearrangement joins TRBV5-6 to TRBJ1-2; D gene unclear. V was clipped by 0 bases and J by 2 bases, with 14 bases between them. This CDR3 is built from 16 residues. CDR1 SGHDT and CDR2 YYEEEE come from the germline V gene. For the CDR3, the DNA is TGTGCCAGCAGCTTGGGTTTGGAGAGCCAGAACTATGGCTACACCTTC. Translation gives CASSLGLESQNYGYTF.

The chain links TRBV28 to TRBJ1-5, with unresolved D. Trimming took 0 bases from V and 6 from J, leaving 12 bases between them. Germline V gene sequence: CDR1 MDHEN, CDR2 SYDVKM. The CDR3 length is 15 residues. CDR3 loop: CASSLWEQKAQPQHF. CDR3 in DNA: TGTGCCAGCAGTTTATGGGAACAAAAGGCTCAGCCCCAGCATTTT.

The DNA for the CDR3 is TGTGCCAGTAGTATACGGAGGGACGTGCCCGGGGAGCTGTTTTTT. It translates to CASSIRRDVPGELFF. This chain connects TRBV19 to TRBJ2-2; D perhaps matches TRBD2 (6 bases). Germline CDR1 LNHDA, CDR2 SQIVND (reference sequence). The length of the CDR3 is 15 residues. Trimming shortened V by 2 bases and J by 6 bases, and 13 bases separated the two germline ends.

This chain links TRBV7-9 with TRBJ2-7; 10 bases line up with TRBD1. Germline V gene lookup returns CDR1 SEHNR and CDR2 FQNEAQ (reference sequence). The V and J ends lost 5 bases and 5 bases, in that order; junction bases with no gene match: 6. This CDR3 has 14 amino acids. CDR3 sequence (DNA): TGTGCCAGCAGCCAGGGACAGGGGTCCCACGAGCAGTACTTC. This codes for CASSQGQGSHEQYF. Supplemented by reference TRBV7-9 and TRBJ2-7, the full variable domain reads DTGVSQNPRHKITKRGQNVTFRCDPISEHNRLYWYRQTLGQGPEFLTYFQNEAQLEKSRLLSDRFSAERPKGSFSTLEIQRTEQGDSAMYLCASSQGQGSHEQYFGPGTRLTVT.